Listed below are T cell receptor beta chains from one sample, sequenced in a study of T cells in localized non-small cell lung cancer. The data were produced by immunoSEQ multiplex PCR, yet TCRdb's version contains in-frame clones alone and is incomplete. The sample lists 48,000 or so clones, roughly 88% seen once, with about 20% in the top ten. Sequenced here: peripheral blood, sampled before any cancer treatment. These receptors all stem from an older male donor with stage III squamous cell lung carcinoma. CDR3s include the opening cysteine and the closing phenylalanine or tryptophan. The D gene is left open where the match is weak. Size values are once, few and many counts, or a class for expanded clones, and some rows have none.

>-|few|TRBJ1-4|TRBV7-9
TGTGCCAGCACCGAGGGTGAAAAACTGTTTTTT
CASTEGEKLFF
>-|-|TRBJ2-4|TRBV9
TGTGCCAGCAGCACCTTCTCGACAGGCTCCAGGGACATTCAGTACTTC
CASSTFSTGSRDIQYF
>TRBD1|-|TRBJ2-1|TRBV18
TGTGCCAGCTCACCAGGACAGGGAAACTACAATGAGCAGTTCTTC
CASSPGQGNYNEQFF
>TRBD1|-|TRBJ2-7|TRBV6-5
TGTGCCAGCAGTTATAACGCAGGGGGCTCCTACGAGCAGTACTTC
CASSYNAGGSYEQYF
>TRBD2|-|TRBJ2-7|TRBV28
TGTGCCAGCAGTTTATTAGCGGGGGGGCGCGAGCAGTACTTC
CASSLLAGGREQYF
>TRBD2|-|TRBJ2-3|TRBV7-9
TGTGCCAGCAGCTTGGTTAGCGGGAGCGAATCAGATACGCAGTATTTT
CASSLVSGSESDTQYF
>-|-|TRBJ2-7|TRBV7-6
TGTGCCAGCAGCTTTTCCCCCGCCGGGGTCAATCCCGACGAGCAGTACTTC
CASSFSPAGVNPDEQYF
>-|few|TRBJ1-2|TRBV6-4
TGTGCCAGCAGTGACCGGGCGGAAGCTAACTATGGCTACACCTTC
CASSDRAEANYGYTF
>-|-|TRBJ1-6|TRBV4-1
TGCGCCAGCAGCCCCCGGACAGAAGGGGACACCTATAATTCACCCCTCCACTTT
CASSPRTEGDTYNSPLHF
>-|-|TRBJ2-3|TRBV5-6
TGTGCCAGCAGCTTGAGACAGCAAACTAGCACAGATACGCAGTATTTT
CASSLRQQTSTDTQYF
>-|-|TRBJ2-7|TRBV7-9
TGTGCCAGCAGCTTCCTACAGACGAGCTCCTACGAGCAGTACTTC
CASSFLQTSSYEQYF
>-|-|TRBJ1-3|TRBV18
TGTGCCAGCTCACCGGTCGGACACTCTGGAAACACCATATATTTT
CASSPVGHSGNTIYF
>TRBD1|-|TRBJ2-7|TRBV7-9
TGTGCCAGCAGTCCGGGACAGTATAACTACGAGCAGTACTTC
CASSPGQYNYEQYF
>TRBD2|-|TRBJ2-1|TRBV29-1
TGCAGTTCTTGGACCAGGACTAGTGGGCAGTTCTTC
CSSWTRTSGQFF